Below, 7 T cell receptor beta chains from the same sample are listed, as sequenced in a study of cytomegalovirus exposure and HLA in healthy donors. The method was immunoSEQ multiplex PCR; TCRdb's version includes in-frame clones alone and lacks a portion of them. The sample gives 73,000 or so clones, around 94% of which show up once; roughly 3% is in the top ten. The sequenced sample consisted of PBMCs. These receptor sequences come from a woman aged 18-29 years in good health and CMV-seropositive.

V gene TRBV14 combines with J gene TRBJ1-1; D is undetermined. Germline V lookup: CDR1 SGHDN, CDR2 FVKESK. V was shortened by 2 bases and J by 4 bases, with 5 bases between the two germline ends. CDR3 length equals 12 residues. DNA of the CDR3: TGTGCCAGCAGCCAACTCAGCACTGAAGCTTTCTTT. Translated, it gives CASSQLSTEAFF. Full variable domain (rest looked up from reference TRBV14 and TRBJ1-1): EAGVTQFPSHSVIEKGQTVTLRCDPISGHDNLYWYRRVMGKEIKFLLHFVKESKQDESGMPNNRFLAERTGGTYSTLKVQPAELEDSGVYFCASSQLSTEAFFGQGTRLTVV.

The chain combines TRBV28 with TRBJ1-4; 10 nucleotides align to TRBD1. The CDR3 is made up of 14 amino acids. With V trimmed by 6 bases and J by 8 bases, 6 bases remained unmatched. The germline gives CDR1 MDHEN, CDR2 SYDVKM. This chain's CDR3 is CASRTGTGVEKLFF. The DNA of the CDR3 is TGTGCCAGCAGGACCGGGACAGGGGTCGAAAAACTGTTTTTT.

The chain employs TRBV6-6 and TRBJ1-4; D ambiguous. CDR3 length: 14 amino acids. Trimming pared 6 bases from V and 0 bases from J, leaving 8 bases between. Germline values: CDR1 MNHNY, CDR2 SVGAGI (reference sequence). The CDR3 coding sequence is TGTGCCAGCAGGCTCACAGCAACTAATGAAAAACTGTTTTTT. Translating gives CASRLTATNEKLFF.

The chain employs TRBV15 and TRBJ2-1; 10 bases line up with TRBD2. CDR3 length: 19 residues. Germline loops: CDR1 LNHNV, CDR2 YYDKDF (reference sequence). Losses at the gene ends were 0 bases for V and 0 bases for J; bases not matched to a gene: 8. CDR3 protein: CATSRDRGLARSSYNEQFF. The CDR3 nucleotides read TGTGCCACCAGCAGAGATCGGGGACTAGCGAGGAGCTCCTACAATGAGCAGTTCTTC.

The genes are TRBV15 and TRBJ2-2, with D tentatively TRBD1 (5 bases). The CDR3 runs to 13 residues. Trimming took off 3 bases at V and 6 bases at J, with 8 bases between the two ends. Germline lookup yields CDR1 LNHNV and CDR2 YYDKDF (reference sequence). The CDR3 reads CATSRTVAGELFF. The CDR3 DNA reads as TGTGCCACCAGCAGGACAGTGGCCGGGGAGCTGTTTTTT.

V is TRBV6-1 and J is TRBJ1-6; D is perhaps TRBD1 (5 bases). This CDR3 is 15 amino acids long. The V and J ends lost 7 bases and 0 bases respectively, with 10 bases between them. CDR1 MNHNS and CDR2 SASEGT come from the germline V gene. CDR3 nucleotides: TGTGCCAGCATACAGGTGAGCTCCTATAATTCACCCCTCCACTTT. It codes for CASIQVSSYNSPLHF.

This rearrangement joins TRBV28 to TRBJ1-4, with a tentative D call TRBD1 (6 bases). The CDR3 loop spans 14 amino acids. Trimming took 8 bases from V and 6 from J, leaving 16 bases between them. The germline CDR1 and CDR2 sequences are MDHEN and SYDVKM. The CDR3 DNA follows: TGTGCCAGCGTCAGGGGCGATTATGATGAAAAACTGTTTTTT. Protein: CASVRGDYDEKLFF.